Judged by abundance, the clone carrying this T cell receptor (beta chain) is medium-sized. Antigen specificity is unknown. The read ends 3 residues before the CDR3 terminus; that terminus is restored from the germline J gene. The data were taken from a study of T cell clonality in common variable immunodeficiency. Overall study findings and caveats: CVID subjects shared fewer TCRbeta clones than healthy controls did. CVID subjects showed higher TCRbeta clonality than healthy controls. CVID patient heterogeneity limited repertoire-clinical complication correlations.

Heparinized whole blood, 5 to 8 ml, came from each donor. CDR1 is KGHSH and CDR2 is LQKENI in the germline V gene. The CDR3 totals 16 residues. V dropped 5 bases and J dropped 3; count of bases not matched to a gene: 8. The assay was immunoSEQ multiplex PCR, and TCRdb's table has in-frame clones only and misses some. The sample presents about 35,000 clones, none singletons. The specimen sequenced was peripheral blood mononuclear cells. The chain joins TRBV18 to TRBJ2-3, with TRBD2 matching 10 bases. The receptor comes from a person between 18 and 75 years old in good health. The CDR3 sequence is CASSITSGILTDTQYF. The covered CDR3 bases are TGTGCCAGCTCAATTACTAGCGGGATTTTGACAGATACG.